This passage covers 24 T cell receptor beta chains from one sample sequenced in a study of shared clonotypes between healthy human individuals. Assay: immunoSEQ multiplex PCR; the TCRdb copy retains only in-frame clones and omits some. The profile shows some 740,000 clones, 80% to 95% of them singletons. Positive CCR7 selection of CD45RO-negative cells yielded the naive CD8 cells, and terminally differentiated effector memory CD45RA+ cells were excluded. Sequencing was performed on naive CD8+ T cells sorted from blood. All receptors come from a man aged 25 to 45 in good health.

The chain is built from TRBV7-7 and TRBJ2-3; D is ambiguous. The CDR3 sequence is 14 residues long. CDR1 is SSHAT and CDR2 is FNYEAQ in the germline V gene (reference sequence). The V gene lost 5 bases and the J gene lost 0 bases, with 9 bases spanning the gap. CDR3 nucleotides: TGTGCCAGCAGCCGCACACATAGCACAGATACGCAGTATTTT. Protein: CASSRTHSTDTQYF.

The chain employs TRBV6-5 and TRBJ2-7; D is perhaps TRBD1 (5 bases). Deletions cut 2 bases from V and 5 bases from J, with 19 bases between. This CDR3 contains 16 residues. Germline lookup yields CDR1 MNHEY and CDR2 SVGAGI. The DNA of the CDR3 is TGTGCCAGCAGTTACCTATACAGGTCCAGTGAAAACGAGCAGTACTTC. Encoded protein: CASSYLYRSSENEQYF.

This clone appeared a single time. The V call is TRBV29-1, the J call TRBJ2-7; 7 bases align to TRBD2. Germline V gene data show CDR1 as SQVTM and CDR2 as ANQGSEA. The CDR3 length is 16 residues. After removal of 0 bases from V and 0 bases from J, the junction contained 8 bases not matched to a gene. DNA for the CDR3: TGCAGCGTTGAAGACTGGGGGGGTGCGAGCTCCTACGAGCAGTACTTC. This codes for CSVEDWGGASSYEQYF.

The gene calls are TRBV5-1 and TRBJ2-3, with D perhaps matching TRBD2 (5 bases). Germline CDR1 SGHRS, CDR2 YFSETQ. This CDR3 spans 15 amino acids. Trimming shortened V by 0 bases and J by 3 bases, and 11 bases separated the two germline ends. The DNA of the CDR3 is TGCGCCAGCAGCTTGGGGACCACGGGGACAGATACGCAGTATTTT. Residues: CASSLGTTGTDTQYF.

This chain links TRBV7-9 with TRBJ2-1, with 11 bases matching TRBD2. There are 13 residues in the CDR3. Trimming removed 6 bases from V and 8 bases from J; junction bases left unmatched: 3. Germline V gene data show CDR1 as SEHNR and CDR2 as FQNEAQ (reference sequence). The CDR3 here is CASRTSGNDEQFF. The CDR3 DNA follows: TGTGCCAGCAGGACTAGCGGGAATGATGAGCAGTTCTTC.

V gene TRBV2 combines with J gene TRBJ2-5; D not resolved. The CDR3 spans 15 residues. Trimming pared 1 base from V and 3 bases from J, leaving 12 bases between. Germline V gives CDR1 SNHLY, CDR2 FYNNEI. The CDR3 nucleotides are TGTGCCAGCAGTGAAGTTACAGAAGTGGAAGAGACCCAGTACTTC. This sequence encodes CASSEVTEVEETQYF.

The chain recombines TRBV14 with TRBJ1-1; D gene ambiguous. V lost 4 bases and J 2 bases, leaving 2 bases between the germline ends. Per the germline V gene, CDR1 is SGHDN and CDR2 is FVKESK. The length of the CDR3 is 11 residues. The CDR3 DNA follows: TGTGCCAGCAGCCCTAACACTGAAGCTTTCTTT. Translation: CASSPNTEAFF.

The V call is TRBV5-5, the J call TRBJ1-1, with D unresolved. The CDR3 covers 15 residues. Germline assignment: CDR1 SGHKS and CDR2 YYEKEE (reference sequence). Trimming removed 0 bases at V and 4 bases at J, with 13 bases between. CDR3 coding DNA: TGTGCCAGCAGCTTGGATCCTGGGGTAGGCACTGAAGCTTTCTTT. Translating it yields CASSLDPGVGTEAFF.

The J gene is TRBJ2-7, the V gene TRBV27; a possible D gene is TRBD2 (5 bases). The V end was cut by 0 bases, the J end by 10 bases, with 13 bases between. The CDR3 is 13 residues long. CDR1 MNHEY and CDR2 SMNVEV come from the germline V gene (reference sequence). The CDR3 DNA reads TGTGCCAGCAGTTTATCTGGACTTTCTGATCAGTACTTC. It codes for CASSLSGLSDQYF.

This sequence joins TRBV29-1 and TRBJ1-2, with D perhaps matching TRBD1 (6 bases). Germline V gene data show CDR1 as SQVTM and CDR2 as ANQGSEA. The CDR3 covers 13 residues. Deletions cut 6 bases from V and 1 base from J, with 12 bases between. This CDR3 reads CSVRDKINYGYTF. The CDR3 DNA reads as TGCAGCGTGCGGGACAAGATTAACTATGGCTACACCTTC.

The J gene is TRBJ2-2, the V gene TRBV4-1; 7 nucleotides match TRBD2. Germline V gene lookup returns CDR1 MGHRA and CDR2 YSYEKL. This CDR3 is 16 amino acids long. Losses at the gene ends were 2 bases for V and 2 bases for J; bases not matched to a gene: 5. The CDR3 region is CASSQLLAANTGELFF. The CDR3 nucleotides are TGCGCCAGCAGCCAACTTCTAGCGGCAAACACCGGGGAGCTGTTTTTT.

CDR3 region: CASPTVENTEAFF. CDR3 nucleotide sequence: TGTGCCAGCCCGACAGTTGAGAACACTGAAGCTTTCTTT. J is TRBJ1-1 and V is TRBV2, with a tentative D call TRBD1 (5 bases). V gave up 8 bases and J gave up 1 base, with 11 bases separating them. CDR3 length equals 13 residues. Looked up from germline, CDR1 is SNHLY and CDR2 is FYNNEI.

The rearrangement uses TRBV11-2 and TRBJ2-2, with 8 positions matching TRBD1. CDR1 is SGHAT, CDR2 FQNNGV, per germline. This CDR3 comprises 17 residues. Trimming took 1 base from V and 3 from J; bases not matched to a gene: 7. DNA for the CDR3: TGTGCCAGCAGCTTAGCAGGGTGGACAGGGCACACCGGGGAGCTGTTTTTT. Protein product: CASSLAGWTGHTGELFF.

The rearrangement links TRBV5-6 to TRBJ2-3; D remains unclear. In germline, CDR1 is SGHDT, CDR2 YYEEEE. Deletions cut 0 bases from V and 4 bases from J, with 3 bases between. The CDR3 totals 12 residues. The CDR3 DNA sequence: TGTGCCAGCAGCTTGGTAGCAGATACGCAGTATTTT. Amino acids: CASSLVADTQYF.

The chain recombines TRBV5-1 with TRBJ1-1; 7 nucleotides agree with TRBD1. The V gene end was trimmed by 1 base and the J gene end by 6 bases; junction bases not matched to a gene: 3. CDR1 SGHRS and CDR2 YFSETQ come from the germline V gene. This CDR3 spans 13 amino acids. The CDR3 sequence is CASSLYRGAEAFF. The CDR3, as DNA: TGCGCCAGCAGCTTGTACAGGGGTGCTGAAGCTTTCTTT. Using reference TRBV5-1 and TRBJ1-1 for the parts outside the CDR3, the full variable domain is KAGVTQTPRYLIKTRGQQVTLSCSPISGHRSVSWYQQTPGQGLQFLFEYFSETQRNKGNFPGRFSGRQFSNSRSEMNVSTLELGDSALYLCASSLYRGAEAFFGQGTRLTVV.

V gene TRBV7-2 combines with J gene TRBJ2-7; D perhaps matches TRBD1 (6 bases). The germline gives CDR1 SGHTA, CDR2 FQGNSA. V lost 0 bases and J lost 9, with 21 bases in between. The CDR3 is 16 amino acids. The chain's CDR3 is CASSLAGASGPVLQYF. In DNA, the CDR3 is TGTGCCAGCAGCTTAGCGGGGGCCTCGGGGCCGGTTTTGCAGTACTTC.

The chain couples TRBV11-2 to TRBJ2-1, with 8 bases lining up with TRBD2. CDR3 size: 17 residues. Germline-derived CDR1 and CDR2 are SGHAT and FQNNGV. After removal of 5 bases from V and 4 bases from J, the junction contained 13 bases not matched to a gene. This CDR3 reads CASSDWGTSGRYNEQFF. The CDR3 DNA sequence: TGTGCCAGCAGCGATTGGGGTACTAGCGGCCGATACAATGAGCAGTTCTTC.

The gene calls are TRBV7-2 and TRBJ2-7; D gene ambiguous. In germline, CDR1 is SGHTA, CDR2 FQGNSA. Trimming removed 1 base from V and 3 bases from J, with 10 bases in between. CDR3 size: 14 residues. In DNA form, the CDR3 reads TGTGCCAGCAGCTTAGGGGAACGCCGCTACGAGCAGTACTTC. Translated, it gives CASSLGERRYEQYF. Looking up the rest from reference TRBV7-2 and TRBJ2-7 gives the full variable domain: GAGVSQSPSNKVTEKGKDVELRCDPISGHTALYWYRQSLGQGLEFLIYFQGNSAPDKSGLPSDRFSAERTGGSVSTLTIQRTQQEDSAVYLCASSLGERRYEQYFGPGTRLTVT.

The CDR3 region has the DNA TGTGCCAGCAGTAATCAGGGGGCGAACGGCTACACCTTC. Translation: CASSNQGANGYTF. This rearrangement joins TRBV7-9 to TRBJ1-2, with 8 nucleotides matching TRBD1. The CDR3 covers 13 residues. Germline V lookup: CDR1 SEHNR, CDR2 FQNEAQ (reference sequence). V shed 6 bases, J shed 8 bases, and the junction held 8 bases outside the gene matches.

The chain is built from TRBV7-3 and TRBJ2-1; the match to TRBD2 covers 7 bases. Germline-derived CDR1 and CDR2 are SGHTA and FQGTGA. The V gene end was trimmed by 0 bases and the J gene end by 5 bases; junction bases not matched to a gene: 7. This CDR3 region has 16 residues. The CDR3 nucleotides are TGTGCCAGCAGCTTAACGAGGGAGGGAAAAGACAATGAGCAGTTCTTC. This sequence encodes CASSLTREGKDNEQFF.

The V and J genes are TRBV19 and TRBJ2-7; D tentatively reads TRBD1 or TRBD2 (5 bases each). The germline V gene encodes CDR1 LNHDA and CDR2 SQIVND (reference sequence). V was shortened by 6 bases and J by 2 bases, with 11 bases between the two germline ends. This CDR3 contains 13 residues. CDR3 in amino acids: CASREGPTYEQYF. The CDR3 nucleotides read TGTGCCAGTAGAGAGGGGCCTACCTACGAGCAGTACTTC.

The chain has TRBV27 and TRBJ2-7; TRBD1 or TRBD2 may be the D gene (5 bases each). V lost 6 bases to trimming and J lost 0 bases, with 9 bases between them. The CDR3 runs 13 residues. The V gene's germline CDR1 is MNHEY and CDR2 SMNVEV (reference sequence). CDR3 protein: CASRPGTSYEQYF. The CDR3 DNA reads as TGTGCCAGCAGGCCCGGGACCTCCTACGAGCAGTACTTC.

V gene TRBV5-1 combines with J gene TRBJ2-2; D gene uncertain. The germline V gene encodes CDR1 SGHRS and CDR2 YFSETQ. The CDR3 has 13 residues. With 4 bases removed from V and 6 bases from J, the gap between germline ends came to 10 bases. The CDR3 sequence: CASSALYAGELFF. In DNA form, the CDR3 reads TGCGCCAGCAGCGCACTCTACGCCGGGGAGCTGTTTTTT.

The chain joins TRBV19 to TRBJ2-7; 10 bases fit TRBD1. The J segment lost 2 bases and the V segment lost 5 bases, leaving 9 bases of the junction unmatched. The CDR3 loop spans 16 amino acids. The V gene's germline CDR1 is LNHDA and CDR2 SQIVND (reference sequence). The CDR3 spells CASSPHRTGGTYEQYF. The CDR3 bases are TGTGCCAGTAGTCCACATCGGACAGGGGGAACCTACGAGCAGTACTTC.